Shown below are 6 T cell receptor beta chains from a single sample sequenced in a study of blood T cell repertoires in COVID-19. The repertoire was sequenced with immunoSEQ multiplex PCR; TCRdb's copy has only in-frame clones and lacks some. The table has some 55,000 clones, over 75% seen once. The specimen sequenced was peripheral blood. Receptors originate from a man aged 55 to 70 with acute or convalescent COVID-19.

This clone was seen a single time. This sequence joins TRBV7-2 and TRBJ2-5; 9 bases match TRBD2. The junction had 10 bases not matched to a gene; V was cut back by 6 bases and J by 2 bases. Germline CDR1 SGHTA, CDR2 FQGNSA. There are 16 residues in the CDR3. The CDR3 sequence is CASRLSGGEPQETQYF. The DNA of the CDR3 is TGTGCCAGCAGACTTAGCGGGGGAGAACCTCAAGAGACCCAGTACTTC. The full variable domain, rest sourced from reference TRBV7-2 and TRBJ2-5, is GAGVSQSPSNKVTEKGKDVELRCDPISGHTALYWYRQSLGQGLEFLIYFQGNSAPDKSGLPSDRFSAERTGGSVSTLTIQRTQQEDSAVYLCASRLSGGEPQETQYFGPGTRLLVL.

This chain uses TRBV12-5 with TRBJ1-2; TRBD1 agrees at 10 bases. This CDR3 region has 15 residues. Trimming took 4 bases from V and 4 from J; bases not matched to a gene: 6. Germline V lookup: CDR1 LGHNT, CDR2 FRNRAP. Written as DNA, the CDR3 is TGTGCTAGTGGTTCGGGACAGGGGACGGGCTATGGCTACACCTTC. Translation: CASGSGQGTGYGYTF.

V gene TRBV5-1 combines with J gene TRBJ1-1, with TRBD1 as a possible D gene (6 bases). Germline V gene sequence: CDR1 SGHRS, CDR2 YFSETQ. CDR3 size: 13 residues. V was trimmed by 5 bases and J by 2 bases, leaving 10 bases between them. The CDR3 sequence: CASSGQTNTEAFF. In DNA form, the CDR3 reads TGCGCCAGCAGTGGACAGACAAACACTGAAGCTTTCTTT.

This chain connects TRBV2 to TRBJ2-7, with TRBD2 as a possible D gene (7 bases). Germline V CDR1 and CDR2: SNHLY, FYNNEI. Trimming took 11 bases from V and 3 from J, leaving 20 bases between them. CDR3 length: 14 residues. The CDR3 protein is CAANKAGTIYEQYF. In DNA, the CDR3 is TGTGCCGCAAATAAAGCGGGGACAATCTACGAGCAGTACTTC.

The chain is built from TRBV5-1 and TRBJ1-4; no definite D call. Trimming left V 0 bases short and J 0 bases short, with 6 bases between. The CDR3 loop spans 15 amino acids. Germline CDR1 is SGHRS and CDR2 is YFSETQ. The CDR3 bases are TGCGCCAGCAGCTTGGGTCTCGCAACTAATGAAAAACTGTTTTTT. Its translation: CASSLGLATNEKLFF.

This clone was seen a handful of times. The J gene is TRBJ2-5, the V gene TRBV29-1, with D tentatively TRBD1 (5 bases). Trimming cost V 0 bases and J 2 bases, with 10 bases left between them. Per the germline V gene, CDR1 is SQVTM and CDR2 is ANQGSEA. The CDR3 runs to 14 residues. Here the CDR3 reads CSVEDRAGQETQYF. The CDR3 coding sequence is TGCAGCGTTGAAGATCGGGCAGGGCAAGAGACCCAGTACTTC. Full variable domain (missing parts from reference TRBV29-1 and TRBJ2-5): SAVISQKPSRDICQRGTSLTIQCQVDSQVTMMFWYRQQPGQSLTLIATANQGSEATYESGFVIDKFPISRPNLTFSTLTVSNMSPEDSSIYLCSVEDRAGQETQYFGPGTRLLVL.